The rows below give T cell receptor beta chains drawn from one sample of a study of beta chain features in type 1 diabetes. Sequencing used immunoSEQ multiplex PCR; TCRdb keeps in-frame clones, though not all of them. The data show 240,000 or so clones, around 65% seen once. Specimen: naive CD4+ T cells from blood. These receptors originate from a man aged 30 to 39 in good health. Both conserved end residues are part of each CDR3. The order of the fields is V gene, CDR3 length, J gene, clone size, D gene, CDR3 DNA, CDR3 protein. D genes are given only for firm matches. Not all rows give a size; the values are once, few, many and, for expanded clones, a class.

TRBV29-1	13	TRBJ1-1	.	.	TGCAGCGTCCAGGTGGGGGGGAACACTGAAGCTTTCTTT	CSVQVGGNTEAFF
TRBV25-1	10	TRBJ2-3	once	.	TGTGCCAGCAGTGAACGTACGCAGTATTTT	CASSERTQYF
TRBV7-2	15	TRBJ2-2	.	TRBD2	TGTGCCAGCAGCCTAGCGGACCTAGCGACCGGGGAGCTGTTTTTT	CASSLADLATGELFF
TRBV7-2	16	TRBJ2-1	.	.	TGTGCCAGCAGCTCGGCTCTTCAGACCTATTACAATGAGCAGTTCTTC	CASSSALQTYYNEQFF
TRBV5-6	17	TRBJ2-3	.	.	TGTGCCAGCAGCTTGGGCCTGAAGGGGCCTAGCACAGATACGCAGTATTTT	CASSLGLKGPSTDTQYF
TRBV28	18	TRBJ2-6	.	TRBD1	TGTGCCAGCAGTTTCCCCGGGACAGGGGGCCGTGGGGCCAACGTCCTGACTTTC	CASSFPGTGGRGANVLTF
TRBV7-2	16	TRBJ2-5	.	TRBD2	TGTGCCAGCAGCTTAGAGAGTAGCGGGCGGGCCGTCACCCAGTACTTC	CASSLESSGRAVTQYF
TRBV18	15	TRBJ2-3	few	TRBD2	TGTGCCAGCTCACCACAAACCACTAGCGCAGATACGCAGTATTTT	CASSPQTTSADTQYF
TRBV9	15	TRBJ2-1	.	.	TGTGCCAGCGCACCGACCTCTGGCTCCTACAATGAGCAGTTCTTC	CASAPTSGSYNEQFF
TRBV10-3	14	TRBJ1-1	.	TRBD1	TGTGCCATCAGTGATCAGGGGGTAGGCACTGAAGCTTTCTTT	CAISDQGVGTEAFF
TRBV30	11	TRBJ1-4	.	.	TGTGCCTGGAGCAGGGACACCGAGCTGTTTTTT	CAWSRDTELFF
TRBV20-1	10	TRBJ2-1	.	.	TGCAGTGCCAAGAGGGGTGAGCAGTTCTTC	CSAKRGEQFF
TRBV2	11	TRBJ2-7	.	.	TGTGCCAGCAGTGAAGAGAGCGAGCAGTACTTC	CASSEESEQYF
TRBV18	16	TRBJ2-3	.	TRBD2	TGTGCCAGCTCACCACCTAGCGGGACTAGCACAGATACGCAGTATTTT	CASSPPSGTSTDTQYF
TRBV29-1	12	TRBJ2-5	few	.	TGCAGCGTCATAGGGACCCAAGAGACCCAGTACTTC	CSVIGTQETQYF
TRBV29-1	12	TRBJ1-1	.	TRBD1	TGCAGCGTTGCGACAGGGATGACTGAAGCTTTCTTT	CSVATGMTEAFF
TRBV7-9	13	TRBJ1-1	few	.	TGTGCCAGCAGCCTTCGACAAAGCACTGAAGCTTTCTTT	CASSLRQSTEAFF
TRBV4-3	17	TRBJ2-1	.	TRBD2	TGCGCCAGCAGCCAGGGACTAGCGGGAGTCGAGTACAATGAGCAGTTCTTC	CASSQGLAGVEYNEQFF
TRBV14	12	TRBJ1-2	.	.	TGTGCCAGCAGCCTCGGAGTCTATGGCTACACCTTC	CASSLGVYGYTF
TRBV28	15	TRBJ2-7	.	.	TGTGCCAGCAGTCCCCTGGGACGGAACTCCTACGAGCAGTACTTC	CASSPLGRNSYEQYF
TRBV7-9	15	TRBJ2-1	.	TRBD1	TGTGCCAGCAGCTCTCCCGGGACAGTGGACAATGAGCAGTTCTTC	CASSSPGTVDNEQFF
TRBV30	11	TRBJ2-7	.	.	TGTGCCTGGAGTGTCAGGGGCGAGCAGTACTTC	CAWSVRGEQYF
TRBV28	19	TRBJ2-1	.	TRBD2	TGTGCCAGCAGTTTATGGGCCGGGGCGCGACTAGCGGGAAAACATGAGCAGTTCTTC	CASSLWAGARLAGKHEQFF
TRBV5-4	13	TRBJ2-3	.	.	TGTGCCAGCAGCTTGGACCGGCCAGATACGCAGTATTTT	CASSLDRPDTQYF
TRBV30	10	TRBJ1-1	.	.	TGTGCCTGGGGTGAAGCTGAAGCTTTCTTT	CAWGEAEAFF
TRBV10-2	15	TRBJ2-1	.	.	TGCGCCAGCAGTACAACCTCGACAGGGAGGGATGAGCAGTTCTTC	CASSTTSTGRDEQFF
TRBV4-3	16	TRBJ2-1	.	TRBD2	TGCGCCAGCAGCCAGTTCGGAGCGGGGGAGGGCAATGAGCAGTTCTTC	CASSQFGAGEGNEQFF
TRBV5-6	14	TRBJ2-3	.	.	TGTGCCAGCAGCTTGCGTCAGTTGGGAGATACGCAGTATTTT	CASSLRQLGDTQYF
TRBV9	16	TRBJ2-5	.	TRBD1	TGTGCCAGCAGCGCGTCCGGGACAGCCCTAGTAAAGGCCCAGTACTTC	CASSASGTALVKAQYF
TRBV7-9	14	TRBJ2-1	.	.	TGTGCCAGCAGCCAAGGGACAATGGGGCTCGAGCAGTTCTTC	CASSQGTMGLEQFF
TRBV2	13	TRBJ2-1	.	.	TGTGCCAGCAGTGAATTTTTTGAGGGGAGACGGTTCTTC	CASSEFFEGRRFF
TRBV20-1	11	TRBJ1-6	.	.	TGCAGTGCTAGTTCCGTTCGAGCCCTCCACTTT	CSASSVRALHF
TRBV5-1	16	TRBJ2-1	.	TRBD2	TGCGCCAGCGGCCAGGGTCCCCTAGCGGGAGTTAGTGAGCAGTTCTTC	CASGQGPLAGVSEQFF
TRBV6-6	13	TRBJ2-5	.	TRBD1	TGTGCCAGCAGCTTAACAGGGGCAGAGACCCAGTACTTC	CASSLTGAETQYF
TRBV30	13	TRBJ2-1	.	.	TGTGCCTGGAGCGTTCTCCAGGGCAATGAGCAGTTCTTC	CAWSVLQGNEQFF
TRBV29-1	14	TRBJ1-5	.	.	TGCAGCGTTGGTTCGTCCTGGGGAGATCAGCCCCAGCATTTT	CSVGSSWGDQPQHF
TRBV4-3	15	TRBJ2-1	.	.	TGCGCCAGCAGCCAAGATTCGGGGGACTACAATGAGCAGTTCTTC	CASSQDSGDYNEQFF